Sequencing of this T cell receptor beta chain was carried out in a study of blood T cell repertoires in COVID-19. Germline V gene lookup returns CDR1 SGHTA and CDR2 FQGNSA. This CDR3 has 17 residues. J gave up 2 bases and V 5 bases, and 7 bases lay outside the gene matches. Sequencing was performed with immunoSEQ multiplex PCR; in TCRdb, only in-frame clones are kept and a portion is missing. The sample yields some 330,000 clones, 85% to 90% seen once. This TCR was recovered from a woman aged 25 to 45 with COVID-19, enrolled during active disease. Sequences were obtained from peripheral blood. This rearrangement joins TRBV7-2 to TRBJ2-1; 12 bases align to TRBD2. In nucleotides, the CDR3 is TGTGCCAGCAGCCCGCCCGGACTAGCGGGGCCCTACAATGAGCAGTTCTTC. Residues: CASSPPGLAGPYNEQFF. The full variable domain, in which reference TRBV7-2 and TRBJ2-1 provide the parts outside the CDR3, is GAGVSQSPSNKVTEKGKDVELRCDPISGHTALYWYRQSLGQGLEFLIYFQGNSAPDKSGLPSDRFSAERTGGSVSTLTIQRTQQEDSAVYLCASSPPGLAGPYNEQFFGPGTRLTVL.